A single TCR beta chain is shown here with its context. Recruits, aged roughly 18 to 95 years, lived in some 25 US areas. The sample belongs to a study of blood T cell repertoires in COVID-19. Study as a whole: In each case, the material was cDNA or gDNA derived from T cells, B-cell-depleted T cells, or PBMCs.

Per the authors' pipeline: Amplification from reference gene primers served as the basis for estimated nucleated cell counts. The method was immunoSEQ multiplex PCR; TCRdb's version includes in-frame clones alone and lacks a portion of them. V and J calls and clone size are as listed in that table; D and trimming were resolved from the DNA. This sample has 300,000 to 450,000 clones, with about 87% found just once. V shed 5 bases and J 5 bases; nucleotides not matched to a gene: 9. Germline-derived CDR1 and CDR2 are SSHAT and FNYEAQ (reference sequence). CDR3 length equals 17 residues. The V gene is TRBV7-7, the J gene TRBJ2-2; 12 bases align to TRBD2. The sample taken for sequencing was PBMCs or T cells enriched from blood (not recorded which). The sequence came from a man between 35 and 55 years old in a cohort exposed to, infected with or recovered from COVID-19 (not recorded which). CDR3 residues: CASSLQLTSGRTGELFF. As DNA, the CDR3 is TGTGCCAGCAGCCTCCAGCTAACTAGCGGGAGGACCGGGGAGCTGTTTTTT.